The next 17 T cell receptor beta chains were all read from a single sample in a study of PD-1 blockade in mismatch repair-deficient tumors. Using immunoSEQ multiplex PCR, the repertoire was profiled, and TCRdb retains in-frame clones only, with some absent. The sample has around 120,000 clones, 86% seen once; the top ten hold roughly 13%. This specimen consisted of peripheral blood, obtained 44 weeks after starting pembrolizumab. The origin of the receptors is an adult with mismatch repair-deficient cancer.

V is TRBV5-1 and J is TRBJ1-2; 11 nucleotides align to TRBD1. The CDR3 covers 17 residues. V lost 4 bases, J lost 7 bases, and 15 bases stayed unmatched. The V gene's germline CDR1 is SGHRS and CDR2 YFSETQ. The CDR3 sequence is CASSKFRDRGFLVGYTF. As DNA, the CDR3 is TGCGCCAGCAGCAAATTCCGGGACAGGGGGTTTTTGGTTGGCTACACCTTC. Looking up the rest from reference TRBV5-1 and TRBJ1-2 gives the full variable domain: KAGVTQTPRYLIKTRGQQVTLSCSPISGHRSVSWYQQTPGQGLQFLFEYFSETQRNKGNFPGRFSGRQFSNSRSEMNVSTLELGDSALYLCASSKFRDRGFLVGYTFGSGTRLTVV.

V and J are TRBV18 and TRBJ2-7; TRBD1 aligns across 11 bases. Germline V lookup: CDR1 KGHSH, CDR2 LQKENI. V was pared by 2 bases and J by 2 bases, with 2 bases of the junction left unmatched. This CDR3 region has 15 residues. The CDR3 loop reads CASSPTDRGPYEQYF. In nucleotides, the CDR3 is TGTGCCAGCTCACCAACGGACAGGGGGCCCTACGAGCAGTACTTC. Filled out from reference TRBV18 and TRBJ2-7, the complete variable domain reads NAGVMQNPRHLVRRRGQEARLRCSPMKGHSHVYWYRQLPEEGLKFMVYLQKENIIDESGMPKERFSAEFPKEGPSILRIQQVVRGDSAAYFCASSPTDRGPYEQYFGPGTRLTVT.

This sequence joins TRBV7-9 and TRBJ2-1; D may be TRBD1 (7 bases). CDR1 is SEHNR, CDR2 FQNEAQ, per germline (reference sequence). The germline V and J ends were trimmed by 4 bases and 8 bases, with 18 bases remaining between them. The CDR3 totals 15 residues. CDR3 sequence (DNA): TGTGCCAGCAGCTCCGGCCGAACAGGGGAGGATGAGCAGTTCTTC. Amino acids: CASSSGRTGEDEQFF.

V is TRBV28 and J is TRBJ2-7; the match to TRBD1 covers 8 bases. Germline V CDR1 and CDR2: MDHEN, SYDVKM. V was pared by 6 bases and J by 0 bases, with 10 bases of the junction left unmatched. The CDR3 has 16 residues. CDR3 in DNA: TGTGCCAGCAGGATATACAGGGGGGTGAGCTCCTACGAGCAGTACTTC. Translating gives CASRIYRGVSSYEQYF.

The rearrangement uses TRBV6-5 and TRBJ2-7, with D hard to call. Trimming pared 5 bases from V and 0 bases from J, leaving 14 bases between. The CDR3 runs 15 residues. The germline V gene encodes CDR1 MNHEY and CDR2 SVGAGI. CDR3 loop: CASSTTSSDSYEQYF. In DNA, the CDR3 is TGTGCCAGCAGTACAACCTCGTCGGACTCCTACGAGCAGTACTTC.

The chain employs TRBV5-1 and TRBJ2-7, with 10 bases aligning to TRBD1. The germline CDR1 and CDR2 sequences are SGHRS and YFSETQ. There are 17 residues in the CDR3. With V trimmed by 1 base and J by 3 bases, 10 bases remained unmatched. In DNA, the CDR3 is TGCGCCAGCAGCTTGCTAACGGTAGACAGGGGGCTCTACGAGCAGTACTTC. Its protein is CASSLLTVDRGLYEQYF. The full variable domain, rest sourced from reference TRBV5-1 and TRBJ2-7, is KAGVTQTPRYLIKTRGQQVTLSCSPISGHRSVSWYQQTPGQGLQFLFEYFSETQRNKGNFPGRFSGRQFSNSRSEMNVSTLELGDSALYLCASSLLTVDRGLYEQYFGPGTRLTVT.

The CDR3 region is CASSGSSKDRGIQETQYF. CDR3 in DNA: TGTGCCAGCAGTGGTTCGTCAAAGGACAGGGGCATACAAGAGACCCAGTACTTC. This chain connects TRBV5-4 to TRBJ2-5, with 9 bases fitting TRBD1. Unmatched junction bases numbered 16, after V lost 5 bases and J lost 2 bases. Germline V gene data show CDR1 as SGHNT and CDR2 as YYREEE (reference sequence). CDR3 size: 18 residues.

The V and J genes are TRBV28 and TRBJ2-1; 9 nucleotides align to TRBD1. This CDR3 has 14 residues. The V and J ends lost 9 bases and 6 bases, in that order; junction bases with no gene match: 9. Per germline, CDR1 MDHEN and CDR2 SYDVKM. The CDR3 reads CASRGYRGPNEQFF. The CDR3 DNA follows: TGTGCCAGTCGAGGTTACAGGGGGCCCAATGAGCAGTTCTTC.

The V call is TRBV15, the J call TRBJ2-5; maybe TRBD1 (6 bases). This CDR3 has 16 amino acids. V lost 0 bases and J lost 2, with 13 bases in between. From germline, CDR1 is LNHNV and CDR2 YYDKDF (reference sequence). CDR3 amino acids: CATSRDGGQSQETQYF. The CDR3, as DNA: TGTGCCACCAGCAGAGACGGTGGACAGTCGCAAGAGACCCAGTACTTC.

This chain joins TRBV5-5 and TRBJ1-1; D not certain. Between the trimmed V and J ends, which lost 0 bases and 3 bases, there was a span of 9 bases. Germline CDR1 reads SGHKS; CDR2 reads YYEKEE (reference sequence). The CDR3 spans 14 residues. The CDR3 nucleotides read TGTGCCAGCAGCTTGGGGTCGTTATACACTGAAGCTTTCTTT. Protein product: CASSLGSLYTEAFF.

The count of this clone is one. The chain has TRBV10-2 and TRBJ2-3, with D perhaps TRBD1 (6 bases). Germline CDR1 is WSHSY and CDR2 is SAAADI. The CDR3 has 15 amino acids. V dropped 3 bases and J dropped 0 bases, with 10 bases sitting between them. This chain's CDR3 is CASSEQGSSTDTQYF. CDR3 in DNA: TGCGCCAGCAGTGAACAGGGTTCTAGCACAGATACGCAGTATTTT.

This chain joins TRBV28 and TRBJ2-1; D gene uncertain. This CDR3 region has 17 residues. Germline V CDR1 and CDR2: MDHEN, SYDVKM. Trimming shortened V by 8 bases and J by 4 bases, and 24 bases separated the two germline ends. The CDR3 region has the DNA TGTGCCAGCGGCAAAGGGCAGGCGTTGCGATATTACAATGAGCAGTTCTTC. Protein sequence: CASGKGQALRYYNEQFF.

In regard to this clone: This CDR3 is also generated by other DNA sequences in the sample. This chain uses TRBV11-2 with TRBJ2-7, with D possibly TRBD1 on 6 matching bases. Per the germline V gene, CDR1 is SGHAT and CDR2 is FQNNGV. Trimming took 4 bases from V and 0 from J, leaving 16 bases between them. CDR3 length: 16 amino acids. This CDR3 is CASSSQLGASSYEQYF. In DNA, the CDR3 is TGTGCCAGCAGCTCCCAGCTGGGGGCCAGCTCCTACGAGCAGTACTTC.

The J gene is TRBJ1-5, the V gene TRBV28; 8 nucleotides line up with TRBD1. After removal of 6 bases from V and 3 bases from J, the junction contained 7 bases not matched to a gene. The CDR3 contains 15 residues. From germline, CDR1 is MDHEN and CDR2 SYDVKM. The CDR3 here is CASSPTGVINQPQHF. CDR3 nucleotide sequence: TGTGCCAGCAGCCCGACAGGGGTTATCAATCAGCCCCAGCATTTT. The variable domain in full, with the rest retrieved from reference TRBV28 and TRBJ1-5, is DVKVTQSSRYLVKRTGEKVFLECVQDMDHENMFWYRQDPGLGLRLIYFSYDVKMKEKGDIPEGYSVSREKKERFSLILESASTNQTSMYLCASSPTGVINQPQHFGDGTRLSIL.

This sequence joins TRBV25-1 and TRBJ2-7; the D is unclear. V was trimmed by 6 bases and J by 2 bases, leaving 2 bases between them. The CDR3 contains 10 residues. Looked up from germline, CDR1 is MGHDK and CDR2 is SYGVNS. The CDR3, as DNA: TGTGCCAGCAGCACCTACGAGCAGTACTTC. Translating gives CASSTYEQYF.

This rearrangement joins TRBV7-2 to TRBJ2-3, with no clear D. Germline values: CDR1 SGHTA, CDR2 FQGNSA. V was cut by 1 base and J by 10 bases, with 6 bases left in between. The CDR3 spans 11 residues. The CDR3 protein is CASSLGRPQYF. DNA of the CDR3: TGTGCCAGCAGCTTAGGTCGGCCGCAGTATTTT.

V is TRBV30 and J is TRBJ2-7; 9 bases line up with TRBD1. The trim removed 0 bases at V and 5 bases at J, leaving 11 bases unmatched. Germline V gene lookup returns CDR1 GTSNPN and CDR2 SVGIG (reference sequence). This CDR3 spans 16 amino acids. CDR3 nucleotides: TGTGCCTGGAGTGTGCCTGGGGACAGGGCCATGGACGAGCAGTACTTC. Translated, it gives CAWSVPGDRAMDEQYF.